The rows below give T cell receptor beta chains drawn from one sample of a study of tumor and adjacent non-tumor tissue in lung cancer. TCRdb used MiXCR to reprocess the multiplex PCR reads, holding one entry per CDR3 protein. The sample lists about 110,000 distinct CDR3 sequences; around 75% were seen once. The sample was lung tumor tissue. These receptors originate from a woman aged 60-75 years with non-small cell lung cancer. Each CDR3 is given with its conserved first and last residue. The D gene is left open where the match is weak. Clone size appears in some rows only: once, few, many, or a class for an expanded clone.

d_call	v_call	clone_size	j_call	cdr3_nt	cdr3_aa
TRBD1	TRBV10-1	NA	TRBJ1-1	TGCGCCATCTACCTTGGGGCAGGGGGCCTGACTGAAGCTTTCTTT	CAIYLGAGGLTEAFF
NA	TRBV11-2	NA	TRBJ2-2	TGTGTCAGCAGTTTGCTGAACACCGGGGAGCTGTTTTTT	CVSSLLNTGELFF
NA	TRBV20-1	many	TRBJ2-5	TGCAGTGCTAGAGTGGGAGGAGGCCAAGAGACCCAGTACTTC	CSARVGGGQETQYF
TRBD1	TRBV11-2	many	TRBJ2-3	TGTGCCAGCAGCTTGGGACCGGGACAGTCCACAGATACGCAGTATTTT	CASSLGPGQSTDTQYF
NA	TRBV12-3/TRBV12-4	many	TRBJ2-5	TGTGCCAGCAGTTTCTCGCCAAGTGGCTCGAAAGAGACCCAGTACTTC	CASSFSPSGSKETQYF
NA	TRBV5-4	NA	TRBJ1-6	TGTGCCAGCAGCTATAGGGGTTCACTCCTCCACTTT	CASSYRGSLLHF
TRBD1	TRBV11-3	once	TRBJ2-5	TGTGCCAGCAGCTTAGGACAGGGGATCCAGGAGACCCGGTACTTC	CASSLGQGIQETRYF
TRBD1	TRBV12-3/TRBV12-4	NA	TRBJ2-6	TGTACCAGCAGCCCGGACAGGGGAACAACTGGGGCCAACGTCCTGACTTTC	CTSSPDRGTTGANVLTF
NA	TRBV6-1	many	TRBJ1-1	TGTGCCAGCATCGACTGGGGGGGTCCAAGCGTAGCTTTCTTT	CASIDWGGPSVAFF
NA	TRBV11-3	NA	TRBJ2-3	TGTGCCAGCAGAAGTAACCAAGGTGATACGCAGTATTTT	CASRSNQGDTQYF
NA	TRBV11-1	NA	TRBJ2-5	TGTGCCAACAGCCAGACTAAGGAGACCCAGAACTTC	CANSQTKETQNF
NA	TRBV20-1	NA	TRBJ1-5	TGCAGTATTAGTGCGGGATCTCAGCCCCAGCATTTT	CSISAGSQPQHF
TRBD2	TRBV7-9	NA	TRBJ2-3	TGTGCCAGCAGTTTCCGGGAGGGGGGCTCAGATACGCAGTATTTT	CASSFREGGSDTQYF
NA	TRBV11-2	NA	TRBJ2-3	TGTGCCAGCAGCCGAAATTCCATCAATAGGCAGTATTTT	CASSRNSINRQYF
NA	TRBV6-5	NA	TRBJ1-3	TGTGCCAGCAGGGGGTTTAGCTCTGGAATCACCATATATTTT	CASRGFSSGITIYF
NA	TRBV4-2	few	TRBJ2-1	TGTGCCAGCAGCCCTGAGGGGTTCTCCTACAATGAGCAGCTCTTC	CASSPEGFSYNEQLF
TRBD2	TRBV5-1	NA	TRBJ2-3	TGTGCCAGTAGCTTTGGGATAGCGGGAGTCGCAGATACGCAGTATTTT	CASSFGIAGVADTQYF
TRBD2	TRBV7-8	NA	TRBJ2-7	TGTGCCCGGGGGGGCGGGAGGGCTGCCGAGCAGTACTTC	CARGGGRAAEQYF
NA	TRBV12-3/TRBV12-4	NA	TRBJ2-7	TGTGCCAGCACCTATTTGGGGGGCAATAAGGAGCAGTCCTTC	CASTYLGGNKEQSF
TRBD2	TRBV20-1	once	TRBJ2-4	TGCAATGCTTCGTCGCGGGGGAAAAGGGTCAAAAACATTCAGTATTTC	CNASSRGKRVKNIQYF
TRBD1	TRBV20-1	once	TRBJ2-7	TGCGGTGCTAGACCAGGGGGCAACTCATACGAGCAGTACTTC	CGARPGGNSYEQYF
TRBD2	TRBV20-1	NA	TRBJ2-1	TGCAGTGCCCTAGGACTAGCTGAGGAGCAGTTCTTC	CSALGLAEEQFF
NA	TRBV11-2	once	TRBJ2-4	TGTGCCAGCAGCGGCCTCAAGGAGGCCAAACGGAACATTCATTACTTC	CASSGLKEAKRNIHYF
NA	TRBV4-3	NA	TRBJ2-6	TGCGCCATCAGCCATCTACGGGGTGATGGGGCCAACGTCCTGACTTTC	CAISHLRGDGANVLTF
NA	TRBV19	once	TRBJ2-7	TGTGCCAGTAGTATAGGGTTCGGCGAGCAGTACTTC	CASSIGFGEQYF
NA	TRBV11-3	few	TRBJ2-1	TGTGCCAGCAGCTTAATGGGGCATGGGGATGGGTTCTTC	CASSLMGHGDGFF
NA	TRBV6-2/TRBV6-3	NA	TRBJ2-4	TGTGGCAGCAGTCCATATAGGGTCAAAAACATTCAGTACTTC	CGSSPYRVKNIQYF
NA	TRBV6-2/TRBV6-3	NA	TRBJ2-5	TGTGCCAGCAGCCCACCCCTATCATGGAAGACCCAGTACTTC	CASSPPLSWKTQYF
NA	TRBV6-6	many	TRBJ2-7	TGTGCCAGCAGTTACTCCTATGTCGAGCAGTACTTC	CASSYSYVEQYF
NA	TRBV11-2	once	TRBJ2-2	TGTACCAGCAGCTTACTATTGGCGGCGCACAACGGGGAGCTGTTTTTT	CTSSLLLAAHNGELFF
NA	TRBV11-2	NA	TRBJ2-3	TGTGCCAGCGGCCTAGGGACATGGGGAACGGATAAGCAGAATTTT	CASGLGTWGTDKQNF
TRBD1	TRBV11-2	NA	TRBJ2-5	TGTGCCAGCAGCTCGACGGGGACAGGGGGCGAGACCCAGAACTTC	CASSSTGTGGETQNF
NA	TRBV20-1	NA	TRBJ2-7	TGCAGTGCCCCCAGGAGCTCCTACGAGCAGTACTTC	CSAPRSSYEQYF
TRBD1	TRBV11-2	NA	TRBJ1-5	TGTGCCTCCCGGGACAGGGGTCAGCCCCAGCATTTT	CASRDRGQPQHF
NA	TRBV6-2/TRBV6-3	many	TRBJ2-1	TGTGCCAGCAGTTCAGTTGAAAACAATGAGCAGTTCTTC	CASSSVENNEQFF
NA	TRBV6-1	many	TRBJ1-2	TGTGCCAGCAGTGACACAGGGTACTATGGCTACACCTTC	CASSDTGYYGYTF
TRBD1	TRBV7-8	NA	TRBJ1-5	TGTGCCAGCAGCTCCCGGGACAGAGGGGGACAGCCCCAGCATTTT	CASSSRDRGGQPQHF
NA	TRBV5-5	NA	TRBJ2-4	TGTGCCAACAGCTTTGGGCAGGTTGTAGCCAAAAACATTCAGTACTTC	CANSFGQVVAKNIQYF
NA	TRBV6-1	NA	TRBJ2-7	TGTCCCAGTAATGATTGGAATAGGCCTTACGAGCAGTACTTC	CPSNDWNRPYEQYF
NA	TRBV11-2	NA	TRBJ1-6	TGTACCAGCAGCTTAGACCCAGGGGCCTTACCCCTCCACTTT	CTSSLDPGALPLHF
NA	TRBV28	NA	TRBJ1-2	TGTGCCAGCCTATCCCGTGGAGGGGGGGCGCCTAACTATGGCTACACCTTC	CASLSRGGGAPNYGYTF
NA	TRBV11-3	NA	TRBJ1-1	TGTGCCAGCAGCCCTAAGGTGAACACTGAAACTTTCTTT	CASSPKVNTETFF
TRBD1	TRBV28	few	TRBJ2-7	TGTGCCAGCAGTCCCTCCGGGACAGGGTTAGACGAGCAGTACTTC	CASSPSGTGLDEQYF
TRBD2	TRBV12-3/TRBV12-4	many	TRBJ2-7	TGTGCCAGCAGACCGGGAGGGGCTGTAGACGAGCAGTACTTC	CASRPGGAVDEQYF
TRBD2	TRBV20-1	many	TRBJ2-1	TGCAGTGCTTGGGCAGGGGGTATCGCGGGAGGGCCTCCGATTTACAATGAGCAGTTCTTC	CSAWAGGIAGGPPIYNEQFF
TRBD1	TRBV6-5	many	TRBJ1-6	TGTGCCAGCAGTTACCGTCGGGACAGGGGCTTTATATTT	CASSYRRDRGFIF
NA	TRBV29-1	many	TRBJ2-3	TGCAGCGTTGATGGTGGGACGAGAGATACGCAGTATTTT	CSVDGGTRDTQYF
NA	TRBV28	NA	TRBJ2-5	TGTACCAGCACTCCTGAAAGATTTTGGGAGACCCAGTACTTC	CTSTPERFWETQYF
TRBD1	TRBV11-2	NA	TRBJ1-6	TGTGCCAGCAGCATATCGGGATCAACAGGGGGCCTTCATTCACCCCTCCACTTT	CASSISGSTGGLHSPLHF
TRBD1	TRBV5-6	many	TRBJ1-4	TGTGCCAGCAGCCCCCGGGACAGTCTCCCGTTTGTTCTGTTTTTT	CASSPRDSLPFVLFF
TRBD1	TRBV14	once	TRBJ2-7	TGTGCCAACAGCCAAAAGGTCTGGACAGGGGCCTACGAGCAGTACTTC	CANSQKVWTGAYEQYF
NA	TRBV6-2/TRBV6-3	NA	TRBJ1-4	TGTGCCAGCAGTTACTTGGGGACGTGGTCTAATGAAAAGCTGTTTTTT	CASSYLGTWSNEKLFF